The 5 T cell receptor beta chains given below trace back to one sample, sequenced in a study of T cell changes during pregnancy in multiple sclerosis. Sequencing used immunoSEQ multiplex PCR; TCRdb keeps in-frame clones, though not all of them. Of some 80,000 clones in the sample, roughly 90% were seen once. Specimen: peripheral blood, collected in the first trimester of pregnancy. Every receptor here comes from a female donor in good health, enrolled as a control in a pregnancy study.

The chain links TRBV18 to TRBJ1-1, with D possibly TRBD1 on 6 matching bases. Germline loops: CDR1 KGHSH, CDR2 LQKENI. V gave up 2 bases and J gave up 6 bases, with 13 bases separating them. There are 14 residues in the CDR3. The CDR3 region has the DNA TGTGCCAGCTCACCAAGGACAGTAAAGTCTGAAGCTTTCTTT. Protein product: CASSPRTVKSEAFF.

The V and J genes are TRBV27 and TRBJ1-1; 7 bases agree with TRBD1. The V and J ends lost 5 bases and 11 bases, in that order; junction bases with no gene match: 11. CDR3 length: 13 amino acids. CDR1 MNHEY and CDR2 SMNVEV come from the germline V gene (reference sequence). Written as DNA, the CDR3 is TGTGCCAGCAGTCCCCCGGGTAGGGGGCATGCTTTCTTT. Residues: CASSPPGRGHAFF.

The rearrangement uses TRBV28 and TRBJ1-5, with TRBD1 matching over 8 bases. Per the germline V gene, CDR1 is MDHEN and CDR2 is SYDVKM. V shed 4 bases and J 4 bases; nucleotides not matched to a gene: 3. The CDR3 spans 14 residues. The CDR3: CASSSGQENQPQHF. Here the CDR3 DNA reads TGTGCCAGCAGTTCGGGACAGGAAAATCAGCCCCAGCATTTT.

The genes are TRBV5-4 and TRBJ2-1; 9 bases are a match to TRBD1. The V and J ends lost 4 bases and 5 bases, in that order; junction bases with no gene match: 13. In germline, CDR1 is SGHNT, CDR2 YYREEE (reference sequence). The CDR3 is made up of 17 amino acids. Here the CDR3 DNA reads TGTGCCAGCAGCCCCGGACAGGGGTATCAGTGGGACAATGAGCAGTTCTTC. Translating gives CASSPGQGYQWDNEQFF.

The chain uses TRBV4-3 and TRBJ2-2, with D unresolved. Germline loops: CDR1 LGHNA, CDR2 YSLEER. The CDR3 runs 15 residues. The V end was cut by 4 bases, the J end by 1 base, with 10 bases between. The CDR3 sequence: CASSPRLENTGELFF. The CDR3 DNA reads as TGCGCCAGCAGCCCCCGCCTAGAGAACACCGGGGAGCTGTTTTTT.